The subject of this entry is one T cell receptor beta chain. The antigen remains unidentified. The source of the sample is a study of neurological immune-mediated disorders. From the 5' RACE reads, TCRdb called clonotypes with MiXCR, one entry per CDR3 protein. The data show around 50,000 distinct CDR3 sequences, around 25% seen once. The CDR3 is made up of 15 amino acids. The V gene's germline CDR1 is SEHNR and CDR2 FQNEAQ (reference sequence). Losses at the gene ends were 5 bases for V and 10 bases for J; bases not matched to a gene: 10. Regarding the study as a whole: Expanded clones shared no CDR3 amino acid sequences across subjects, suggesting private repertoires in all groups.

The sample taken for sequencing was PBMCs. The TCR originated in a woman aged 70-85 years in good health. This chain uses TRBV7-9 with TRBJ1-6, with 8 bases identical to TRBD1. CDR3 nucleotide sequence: TGTGCCAGCAGCGATACGCACAGGGGGAGGTCACCCCTCCACTTT. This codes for CASSDTHRGRSPLHF.